This T cell receptor beta chain is from a study of blood T cell repertoires in COVID-19 (dated by TCRdb to the early 2020s). Background for the entire study: The collaborator samples originated in the United States, Italy and Spain and spanned the acute and convalescent phases of COVID-19. The material from the prospective study consisted of cDNA or gDNA derived from T cells, B-cell-depleted T cells, or PBMCs. The dataset comprised deeply sampled blood TCRbeta repertoires from subjects exposed to, actively infected with, or recovered from COVID-19. A freely available public database, intended as a resource for researchers studying the immune response to SARS-CoV-2, is where the repertoires were released. The samples were drawn from two sources: the first 160 participants of the ongoing ImmuneRACE study, and 1,000 to 1,500 subjects contributed by 6 global collaborators. Nearly every sample came with metadata listing a de-identified subject ID, COVID-19 status, age in years and sex. Where available, HLA class I and class II types were obtained from metadata supplied by the sample provider rather than from assay-based typing. Beyond this particular receptor, the publication reports: The quantity of clinical and demographic metadata differed by source and by participant and was supplied without curation.

The immunoSEQ Assay, a bias-controlled multiplex PCR, was used to amplify TCRbeta CDR3 regions from genomic DNA. Per the authors' processing: Nucleated cell counts per sample were estimated from amplification of reference gene primers within the assay. To quantify the absolute abundance of each unique TCRbeta CDR3 rearrangement, sequence reads were collapsed and filtered. For each sample, productive Simpson clonality was calculated by taking the square root of Simpson's diversity index across productive rearrangements. TCRdb provides this immuneACCESS table in a form limited to in-frame rearrangements. Some clones are lacking; in checked studies, under half of them reflect an unresolved V gene, and why the rest are absent is not known. The V and J calls and clone size come from that table; D and trimming were worked out from the DNA. The sample table holds 250,000 to 350,000 clones, of which 87% were seen once. The ten most abundant clones make up about 2.2% of the sample.

Samples from volunteer blood donors who had recovered from COVID-19 were contributed by a second Seattle source. Each collaborating institution followed its own protocols to collect whole blood in K2EDTA tubes. For TCRbeta analysis, collaborator samples were shipped as frozen whole blood, as isolated PBMCs, or as DNA extracted from either sample type. This clone appeared a single time. Its antigen is not yet known. No much larger clonotype is one base removed from it; base qualities were not supplied. Measured from the cysteine to the phenylalanine, the CDR3 is 16 residues long. Only the CDR3 region is kept as DNA, spanning 48 bases read in frame from base 1. Looking up the germline V gene yields CDR1 SGHVS and CDR2 FQNEAQ. V loses 4 bases at its end and J loses 6 bases; junction bases beyond the gene matches: 10.

Specimen: peripheral blood. This TCR was sampled from a woman between 50 and 59 years old who had recovered from COVID-19. Recombination joined TRBV7-8 with TRBJ2-1, and TRBD2 matches 9 of the central bases. The CDR3 has the sequence CASSYFSGRGSNEQFF. The DNA is as follows: TGTGCCAGCAGCTACTTTAGCGGGAGAGGCAGCAATGAGCAGTTCTTC.